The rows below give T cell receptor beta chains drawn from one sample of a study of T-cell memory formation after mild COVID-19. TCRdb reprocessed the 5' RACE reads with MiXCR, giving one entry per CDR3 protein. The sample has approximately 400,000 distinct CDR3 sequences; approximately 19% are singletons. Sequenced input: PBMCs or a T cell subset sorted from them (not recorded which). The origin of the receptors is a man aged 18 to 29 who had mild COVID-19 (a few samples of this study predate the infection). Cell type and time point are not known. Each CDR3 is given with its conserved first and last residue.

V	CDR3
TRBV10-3	CAIGTAQETQYF
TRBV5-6	CASSFSGGLGETQYF
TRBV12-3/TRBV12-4	CASSPPWDRLANEQFF
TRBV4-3	CASSQEAESYNEQFF
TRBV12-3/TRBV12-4	CASSLWETGNQPQHF
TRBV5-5	CASSLMGRGQPQHF
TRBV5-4	CASSLGTSGTADTQYF
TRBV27	CASSLSSSGNTIYF
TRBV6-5	CASTRDAYTEAFF
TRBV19	CASSPNPGAGYGYTF
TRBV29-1	CSVAPMNTEAFF
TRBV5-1	CASSLELTSGNTIYF
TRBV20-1	CSARDQPALNTEAFF
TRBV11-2	CASSPMGQNYGYTF
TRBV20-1	CSATGTSGGRPTDTQYF
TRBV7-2	CASSLQRAHTDTQYF
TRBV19	CASSSRSLGQPQHF
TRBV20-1	CSAIDRVGTDTQYF
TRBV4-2	CASSQEGQGPDTQYF
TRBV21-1	CASTRWQGSQPQHF
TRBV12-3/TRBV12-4	CASSSRTSGQGGTQYF
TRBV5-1	CASSLVVASLVLTF
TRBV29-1	CSVAVLTRDTIYF
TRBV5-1	CASSQAGGRLVETQYF
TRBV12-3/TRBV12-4	CASSGPGGTTGELFF
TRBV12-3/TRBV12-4	CASTFGQGYGYTF
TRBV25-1	CASSEQGGRGTEAFF
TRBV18	CASKSGSGNWYGYTF
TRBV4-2	CASSQDGTPTRQPQHF
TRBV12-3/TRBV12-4	CASSLMGARDGKETQYF
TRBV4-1	CASSQIRGGFDQPQHF
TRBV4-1	CASSQQGWAGELFF
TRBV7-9	CASSFSATEGETQYF
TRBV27	CASSSHLSTDTQYF
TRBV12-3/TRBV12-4	CASSSRTRPQHF
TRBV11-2	CASSIVRNTEAFF
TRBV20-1	CSASAHSGADGYTF
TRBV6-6	CASSYSLNNQPQHF
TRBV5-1	CASSTVPSYNEQFF
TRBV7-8	CASSLTPPNPGREQYF
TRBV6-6	CASSYSTLWGYTF
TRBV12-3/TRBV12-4	CASRAGTPFYEQYF
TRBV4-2	CASSQDLTGAEAFF
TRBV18	CASSPLQGGTEAFF
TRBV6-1	CASCQGGTYNSPLHF
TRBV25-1	CASRPTGGSFEKLFF
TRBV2	CASSEETQYF
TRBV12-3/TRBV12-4	CASRPSRSSGNTIYF
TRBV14	CASSQDRGEGEKLFF
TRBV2	CASNRRLAEETQYF